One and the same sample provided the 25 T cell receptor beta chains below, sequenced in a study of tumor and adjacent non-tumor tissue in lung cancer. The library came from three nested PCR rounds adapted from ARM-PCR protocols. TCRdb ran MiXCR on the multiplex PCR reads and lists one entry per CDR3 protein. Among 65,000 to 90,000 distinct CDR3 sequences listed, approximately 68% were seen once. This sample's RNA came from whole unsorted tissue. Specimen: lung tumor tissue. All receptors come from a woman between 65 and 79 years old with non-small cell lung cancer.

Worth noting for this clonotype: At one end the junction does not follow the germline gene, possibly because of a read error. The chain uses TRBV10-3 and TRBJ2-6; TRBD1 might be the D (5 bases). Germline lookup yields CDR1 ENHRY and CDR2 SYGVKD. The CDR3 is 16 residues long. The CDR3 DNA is TGTGCCATCAAGGATTCCTTAAGCTCTGGGGCCAACGCCCTGAATTTC. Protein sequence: CAIKDSLSSGANALNF.

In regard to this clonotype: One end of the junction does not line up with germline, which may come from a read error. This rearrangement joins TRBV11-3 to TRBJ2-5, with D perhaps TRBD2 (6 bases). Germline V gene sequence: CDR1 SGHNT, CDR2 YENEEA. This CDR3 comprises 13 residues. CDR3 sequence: CAGRLSGLETQYF. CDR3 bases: TGTGCCGGCAGATTAAGCGGGTTAGAGACCCAATACTTC.

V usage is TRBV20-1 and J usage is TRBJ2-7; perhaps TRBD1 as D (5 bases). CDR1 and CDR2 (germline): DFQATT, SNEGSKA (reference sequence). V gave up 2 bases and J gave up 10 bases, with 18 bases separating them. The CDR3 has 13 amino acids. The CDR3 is CSARWAWGGGQYF. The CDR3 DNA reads TGCAGTGCTAGATGGGCATGGGGCGGCGGACAGTACTTC.

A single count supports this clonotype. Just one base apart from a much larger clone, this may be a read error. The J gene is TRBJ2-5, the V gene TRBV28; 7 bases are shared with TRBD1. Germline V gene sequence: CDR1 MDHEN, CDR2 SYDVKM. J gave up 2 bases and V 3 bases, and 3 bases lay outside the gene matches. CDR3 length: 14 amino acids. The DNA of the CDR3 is TGTGCCAGCAGTTTCACGGGACAGCAAGAGACCCAGTACTTC. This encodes CASSFTGQQETQYF.

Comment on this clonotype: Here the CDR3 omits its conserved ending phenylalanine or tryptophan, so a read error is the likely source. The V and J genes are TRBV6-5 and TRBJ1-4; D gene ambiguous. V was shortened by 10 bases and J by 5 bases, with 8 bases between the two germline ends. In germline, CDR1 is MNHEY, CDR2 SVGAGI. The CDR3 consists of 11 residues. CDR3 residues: CANKENEKLFY. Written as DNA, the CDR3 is TGTGCCAACAAGGAGAATGAAAAACTGTTTTAT.

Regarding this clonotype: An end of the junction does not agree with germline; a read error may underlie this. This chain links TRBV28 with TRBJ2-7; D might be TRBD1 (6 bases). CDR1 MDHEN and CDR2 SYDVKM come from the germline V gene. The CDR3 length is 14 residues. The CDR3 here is CASSLRGPTYEHCF. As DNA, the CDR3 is TGTGCCAGCAGCCTCAGGGGCCCCACCTACGAGCATTGCTTC. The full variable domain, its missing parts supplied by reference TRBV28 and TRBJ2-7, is DVKVTQSSRYLVKRTGEKVFLECVQDMDHENMFWYRQDPGLGLRLIYFSYDVKMKEKGDIPEGYSVSREKKERFSLILESASTNQTSMYLCASSLRGPTYEHCFGPGTRLTVT.

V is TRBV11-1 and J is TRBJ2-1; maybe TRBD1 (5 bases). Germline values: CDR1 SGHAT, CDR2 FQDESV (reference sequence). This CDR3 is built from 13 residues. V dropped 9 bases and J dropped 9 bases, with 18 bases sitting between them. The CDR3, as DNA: TGTGCCAGTTGTTACCTTTCCCAGGGTGAGCAGTTCTTC. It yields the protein CASCYLSQGEQFF.

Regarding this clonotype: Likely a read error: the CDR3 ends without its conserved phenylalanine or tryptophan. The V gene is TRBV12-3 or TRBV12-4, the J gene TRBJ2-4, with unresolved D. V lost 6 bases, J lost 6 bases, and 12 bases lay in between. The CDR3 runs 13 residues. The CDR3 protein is CASRPQMVNIQYL. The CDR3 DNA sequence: TGTGCCAGCAGACCCCAGATGGTAAACATTCAGTACCTC.

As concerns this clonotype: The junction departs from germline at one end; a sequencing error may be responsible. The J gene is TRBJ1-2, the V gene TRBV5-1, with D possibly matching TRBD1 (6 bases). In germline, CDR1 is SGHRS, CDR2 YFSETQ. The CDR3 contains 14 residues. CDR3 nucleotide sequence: TGCGCCATCAGCCCTAGAGGGACACCGGACGCTTACGCTTTC. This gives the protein CAISPRGTPDAYAF.

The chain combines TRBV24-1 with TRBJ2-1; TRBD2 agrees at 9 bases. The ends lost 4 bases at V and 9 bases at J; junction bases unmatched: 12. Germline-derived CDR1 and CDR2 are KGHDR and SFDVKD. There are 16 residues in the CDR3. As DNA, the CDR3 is TGTGCCACCAGTGACCCTTATAGCGGGGGAGACGCTGAGCAGTTCTTC. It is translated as CATSDPYSGGDAEQFF.

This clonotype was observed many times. CDR3 in amino acids: CASSFSPGQGKATNEKLFF. In DNA form, the CDR3 reads TGTGCCAGCAGTTTCTCTCCGGGACAGGGGAAGGCAACTAATGAAAAACTGTTTTTT. This chain joins TRBV28 and TRBJ1-4; 10 bases align to TRBD1. Trimming cost V 3 bases and J 0 bases; bases outside gene matches: 10. Germline values: CDR1 MDHEN, CDR2 SYDVKM. This CDR3 has 19 amino acids.

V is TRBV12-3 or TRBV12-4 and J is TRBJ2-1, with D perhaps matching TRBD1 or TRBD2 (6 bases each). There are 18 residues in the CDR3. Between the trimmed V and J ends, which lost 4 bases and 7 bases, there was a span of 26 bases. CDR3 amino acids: CASSSPLGGLSSGNEQFF. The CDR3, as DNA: TGTGCCAGCAGTTCCCCGTTGGGGGGCCTATCTTCGGGTAATGAGCAGTTCTTC.

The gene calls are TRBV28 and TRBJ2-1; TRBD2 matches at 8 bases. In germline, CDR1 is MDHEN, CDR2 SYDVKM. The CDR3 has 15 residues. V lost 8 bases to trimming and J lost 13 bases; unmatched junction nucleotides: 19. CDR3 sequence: CASGTGTSVLSGQFF. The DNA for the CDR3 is TGTGCCAGCGGGACCGGGACTAGTGTGTTGTCTGGACAGTTCTTC.

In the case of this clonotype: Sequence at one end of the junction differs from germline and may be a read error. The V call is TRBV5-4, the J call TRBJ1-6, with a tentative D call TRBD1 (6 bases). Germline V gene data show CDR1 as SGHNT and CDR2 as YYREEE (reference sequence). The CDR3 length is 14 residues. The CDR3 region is CANSQDSGDSPLHF. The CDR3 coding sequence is TGTGCCAACAGCCAGGACAGTGGAGATTCACCCCTCCACTTT.

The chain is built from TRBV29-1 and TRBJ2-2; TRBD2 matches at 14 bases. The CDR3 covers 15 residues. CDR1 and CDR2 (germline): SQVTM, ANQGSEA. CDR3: CSVGLAGGCTGELFF. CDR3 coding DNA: TGCAGTGTAGGACTAGCGGGAGGCTGCACCGGGGAGCTGTTTTTT.

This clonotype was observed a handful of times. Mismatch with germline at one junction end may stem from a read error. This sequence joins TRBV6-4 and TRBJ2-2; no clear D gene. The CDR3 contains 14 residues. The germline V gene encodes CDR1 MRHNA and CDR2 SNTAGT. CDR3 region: CGSSDSSDHGELFF. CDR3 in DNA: TGTGGCAGCAGTGACTCTTCGGATCATGGGGAGCTGTTTTTT.

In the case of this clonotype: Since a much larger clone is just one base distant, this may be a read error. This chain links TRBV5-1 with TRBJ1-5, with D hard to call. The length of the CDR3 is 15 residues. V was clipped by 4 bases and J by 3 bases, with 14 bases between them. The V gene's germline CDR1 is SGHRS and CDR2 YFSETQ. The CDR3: CASSTGSTTNQPQHF. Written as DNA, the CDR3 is TGCGCCAGCAGCACGGGGTCCACCACCAATCAGCCCCAGCATTTT. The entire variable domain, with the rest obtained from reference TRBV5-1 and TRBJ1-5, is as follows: KAGVTQTPRYLIKTRGQQVTLSCSPISGHRSVSWYQQTPGQGLQFLFEYFSETQRNKGNFPGRFSGRQFSNSRSEMNVSTLELGDSALYLCASSTGSTTNQPQHFGDGTRLSIL.

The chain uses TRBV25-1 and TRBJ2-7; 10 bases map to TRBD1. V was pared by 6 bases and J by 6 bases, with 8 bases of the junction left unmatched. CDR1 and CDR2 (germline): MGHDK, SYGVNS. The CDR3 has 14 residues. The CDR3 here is CASREMGQGIEQYF. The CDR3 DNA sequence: TGTGCCAGCAGGGAAATGGGACAGGGGATCGAGCAGTACTTC.

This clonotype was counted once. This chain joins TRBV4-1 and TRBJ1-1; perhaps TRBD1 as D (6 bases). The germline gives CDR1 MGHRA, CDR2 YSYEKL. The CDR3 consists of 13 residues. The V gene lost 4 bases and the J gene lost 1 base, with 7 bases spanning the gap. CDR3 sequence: CASSRTENTEAFF. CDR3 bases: TGCGCCAGCAGCCGGACAGAGAACACTGAAGCTTTCTTT.

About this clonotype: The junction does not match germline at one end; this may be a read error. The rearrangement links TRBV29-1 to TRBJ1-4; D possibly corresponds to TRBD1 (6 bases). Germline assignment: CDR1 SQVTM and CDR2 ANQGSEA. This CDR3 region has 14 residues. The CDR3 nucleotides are TGCAGCGTCGGACAAGGGGGGACTAATGAAAAACAGTTCTTT. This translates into CSVGQGGTNEKQFF.

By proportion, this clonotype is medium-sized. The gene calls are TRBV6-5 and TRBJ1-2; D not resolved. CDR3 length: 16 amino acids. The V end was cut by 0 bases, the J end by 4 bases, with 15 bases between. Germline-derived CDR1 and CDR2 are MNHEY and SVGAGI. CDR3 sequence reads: CASSYSFSRHSYGYTF. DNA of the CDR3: TGTGCCAGCAGTTACTCATTTTCCCGACATTCCTATGGCTACACCTTC.

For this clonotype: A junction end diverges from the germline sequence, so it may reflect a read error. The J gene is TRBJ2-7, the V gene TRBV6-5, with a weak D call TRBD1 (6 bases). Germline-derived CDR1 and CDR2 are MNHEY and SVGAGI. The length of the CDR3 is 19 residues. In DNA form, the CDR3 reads TGTGCCAGGAGTTACTCGTTGGCCGATCGGGACACTAGCTCCTACGAGCAGTACTTC. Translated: CARSYSLADRDTSSYEQYF.

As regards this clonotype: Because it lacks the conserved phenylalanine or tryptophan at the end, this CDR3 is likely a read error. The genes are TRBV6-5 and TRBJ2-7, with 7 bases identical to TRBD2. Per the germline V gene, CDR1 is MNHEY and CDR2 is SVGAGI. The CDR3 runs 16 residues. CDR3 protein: CASTYVVGGSSYEQYL. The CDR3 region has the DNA TGTGCCAGCACTTACGTGGTGGGAGGGAGTTCCTACGAGCAGTACCTA.

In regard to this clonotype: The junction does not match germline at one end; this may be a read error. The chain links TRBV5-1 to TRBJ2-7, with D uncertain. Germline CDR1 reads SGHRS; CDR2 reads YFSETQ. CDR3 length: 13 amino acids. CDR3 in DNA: TGCGTCAGCAGCTTATCGACTCTGTCCGAGCAGTACTTC. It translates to CVSSLSTLSEQYF.

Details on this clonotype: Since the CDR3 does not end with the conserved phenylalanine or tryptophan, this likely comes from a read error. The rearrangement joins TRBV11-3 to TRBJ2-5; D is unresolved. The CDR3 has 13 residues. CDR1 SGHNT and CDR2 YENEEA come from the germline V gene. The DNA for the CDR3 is TGTACCAGCAGCTTTGCAGGTCTGGAGACCCAGTACCTC. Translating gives CTSSFAGLETQYL.